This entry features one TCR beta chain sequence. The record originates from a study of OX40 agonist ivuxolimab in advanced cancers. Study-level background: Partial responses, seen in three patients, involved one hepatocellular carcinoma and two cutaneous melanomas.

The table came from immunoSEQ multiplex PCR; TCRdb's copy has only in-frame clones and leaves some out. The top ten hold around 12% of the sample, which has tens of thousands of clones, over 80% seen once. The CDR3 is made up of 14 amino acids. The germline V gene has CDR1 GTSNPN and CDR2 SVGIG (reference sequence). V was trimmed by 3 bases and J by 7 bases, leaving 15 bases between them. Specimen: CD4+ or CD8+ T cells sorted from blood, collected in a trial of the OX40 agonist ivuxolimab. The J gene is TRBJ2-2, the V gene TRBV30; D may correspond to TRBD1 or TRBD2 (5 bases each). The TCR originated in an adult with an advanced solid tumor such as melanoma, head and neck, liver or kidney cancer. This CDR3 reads CAWREAGLGGELFF. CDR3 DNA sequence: TGTGCCTGGAGGGAGGCAGGGCTGGGCGGGGAGCTGTTTTTT.